The subject of this entry is one T cell receptor beta chain. The sample belongs to a study of blood T cell repertoires in COVID-19. For the study at large: Whether acute or convalescent, the COVID-19 samples came from the United States, Italy and Spain. Nucleic acid was either cDNA or gDNA, and it came from T cells, B-cell-depleted T cells, or PBMCs.

Original processing methods: How many nucleated cells were present was estimated from reference gene primer amplification. Data came from immunoSEQ multiplex PCR; TCRdb stores just in-frame clones and leaves some out. The V and J calls and the clone size are those of that table, but D and trimming were determined from the DNA. In the table there are over 70,000 clones, about 89% of which are singletons. The TCR sequence derives from a human donor in a cohort sampled during active COVID-19. Specimen: peripheral blood.

The CDR3 nucleotides read TGCGCCAGCAGCCAGGGACTAGCGGGACGCGAGACCCAGTACTTC. Its translation is CASSQGLAGRETQYF. This sequence joins TRBV4-1 and TRBJ2-5, with TRBD2 matching 13 bases. Germline V gene data show CDR1 as MGHRA and CDR2 as YSYEKL. This CDR3 contains 15 residues. The V segment lost 3 bases and the J segment 5 bases; nucleotides outside the gene matches: 3.